Shown below are 26 T cell receptor beta chains from a single sample sequenced in a study of persistence of HIV-infected CD4 T cells. Cells were stimulated nonspecifically with anti-CD3/anti-CD28 magnetic beads. Sorting selected CD4+ T cells upregulating both CD40 ligand and CD69. This was the immunoSEQ version 4 assay in survey mode. Only in-frame clones appear in the TCRdb table, and some are missing; sequencing was by immunoSEQ multiplex PCR. The repertoire holds roughly 43,000 clones, with roughly 90% as singletons. These receptors have no known antigen. Sequenced here: CD4+ T cells sorted from PBMCs after roughly 18-hour stimulation, sampled from a patient who received antiretroviral therapy. Receptors originate from an adult man with HIV who was CMV-seropositive.

V usage is TRBV5-1 and J usage is TRBJ1-2; TRBD1 agrees at 11 bases. Germline V gives CDR1 SGHRS, CDR2 YFSETQ. The CDR3 is made up of 13 amino acids. The ends lost 8 bases at V and 8 bases at J; junction bases unmatched: 8. CDR3 residues: CARLGQGAKGYTF. The CDR3 region has the DNA TGCGCCAGACTAGGACAGGGGGCGAAGGGCTACACCTTC.

The chain employs TRBV5-1 and TRBJ2-3; no clear D gene. V gave up 4 bases and J gave up 3 bases, with 3 bases separating them. Germline V gives CDR1 SGHRS, CDR2 YFSETQ. This CDR3 is built from 11 residues. CDR3 sequence: CASSNTDTQYF. The DNA of the CDR3 is TGCGCCAGCAGCAATACAGATACGCAGTATTTT.

The chain combines TRBV7-9 with TRBJ2-3; tentative D call: TRBD2 (6 bases). This CDR3 has 18 residues. Germline V CDR1 and CDR2: SEHNR, FQNEAQ (reference sequence). Trimming removed 1 base at V and 2 bases at J, with 19 bases between. The CDR3 DNA follows: TGTGCCAGCAGCTTAGGAGGTAGGAGTAGCGGTAACACAGATACGCAGTATTTT. Translated, it gives CASSLGGRSSGNTDTQYF.

V gene TRBV7-9 combines with J gene TRBJ1-1; 11 nucleotides line up with TRBD1. This CDR3 is built from 14 residues. Per the germline V gene, CDR1 is SEHNR and CDR2 is FQNEAQ (reference sequence). V trimming: 5 bases; J trimming: 5 bases; junction bases outside the gene matches: 4. Here the CDR3 reads CASSAWDRGTEAFF. CDR3 bases: TGTGCCAGCAGCGCATGGGACAGGGGGACTGAAGCTTTCTTT.

This chain joins TRBV6-4 and TRBJ1-4; D uncertain. V lost 1 base to trimming and J lost 4 bases, with 10 bases between them. Germline V lookup: CDR1 MRHNA, CDR2 SNTAGT. The CDR3 has 15 amino acids. The CDR3 region is CASSDWGEGNEKLFF. The CDR3 nucleotides are TGTGCCAGCAGTGACTGGGGAGAGGGTAATGAAAAACTGTTTTTT.

This chain links TRBV18 with TRBJ1-1, with D uncertain. The CDR3 consists of 15 residues. Germline assignment: CDR1 KGHSH and CDR2 LQKENI. V dropped 0 bases and J dropped 0 bases, with 8 bases sitting between them. CDR3 in DNA: TGTGCCAGCTCACCACCGAGACAAGTGAACACTGAAGCTTTCTTT. This translates into CASSPPRQVNTEAFF.

The CDR3 reads CASSSLPGSRGKLFF. The DNA for the CDR3 is TGTGCCAGCTCAAGTTTGCCGGGAAGTCGGGGAAAACTGTTTTTT. The chain carries TRBV18 and TRBJ1-4, with D unclear. V dropped 5 bases and J dropped 10 bases, with 20 bases sitting between them. Germline lookup yields CDR1 KGHSH and CDR2 LQKENI. The CDR3 runs 15 residues.

This clone appeared a single time. This chain links TRBV27 with TRBJ2-3, with 11 bases aligning to TRBD2. The CDR3 is made up of 16 amino acids. The junction had 11 bases not matched to a gene; V was cut back by 5 bases and J by 7 bases. Per germline, CDR1 MNHEY and CDR2 SMNVEV (reference sequence). CDR3 in DNA: TGTGCCAGCAGTCCCCAACTAGCGGGGGTAGGGAATACGCAGTATTTT. It specifies CASSPQLAGVGNTQYF.

The CDR3, as DNA: TGTGCCAGCAGCTCAAGGCGACAGGGGGCAGATACGCAGTATTTT. The encoded protein is CASSSRRQGADTQYF. This chain connects TRBV7-3 to TRBJ2-3, with TRBD1 matching 9 bases. Germline V gene data show CDR1 as SGHTA and CDR2 as FQGTGA. The CDR3 totals 15 residues. The trim removed 4 bases at V and 4 bases at J, leaving 6 bases unmatched.

This chain joins TRBV6-4 and TRBJ2-2, with D tentatively TRBD1 (6 bases). V was cut by 2 bases and J by 6 bases, with 10 bases left in between. This CDR3 has 14 residues. CDR1 and CDR2 (germline): MRHNA, SNTAGT. CDR3 nucleotides: TGTGCCAGCAGTGACCGGGCAGGGGCCGGGGAGCTGTTTTTT. Amino acid sequence: CASSDRAGAGELFF.

In its sample, this clone ranks as medium-sized (0.01 to 0.1%). The chain is built from TRBV3-1 (or the pseudogene TRBV3-2) and TRBJ2-7; 9 bases line up with TRBD2. Trimming at V came to 4 bases and at J to 2 bases, leaving 6 bases not matched to a gene. CDR3 size: 15 residues. Per germline, CDR1 LGHDT and CDR2 YNNKEL (reference sequence). The CDR3 protein is CASSLERGAPYEQYF. The CDR3 region has the DNA TGTGCCAGCAGCCTTGAGCGGGGGGCTCCCTACGAGCAGTACTTC.

V gene TRBV7-9 combines with J gene TRBJ2-1; 12 nucleotides line up with TRBD2. Germline CDR1 reads SEHNR; CDR2 reads FQNEAQ (reference sequence). V gave up 4 bases and J gave up 2 bases; unmatched junction bases: 0. There are 15 residues in the CDR3. CDR3: CASSSSGGAYNEQFF. DNA for the CDR3: TGTGCCAGCAGCTCTAGCGGGGGGGCCTACAATGAGCAGTTCTTC.

This chain links TRBV19 with TRBJ2-2; D is ambiguous. From germline, CDR1 is LNHDA and CDR2 SQIVND (reference sequence). This CDR3 comprises 12 residues. With 10 bases removed from V and 7 bases from J, the gap between germline ends came to 13 bases. The CDR3 region is CATTPEFGELFF. The CDR3, as DNA: TGTGCCACCACCCCCGAGTTCGGGGAGCTGTTTTTT.

The genes are TRBV10-3 and TRBJ1-2, with D possibly matching TRBD1 (5 bases). The germline V gene encodes CDR1 ENHRY and CDR2 SYGVKD. V lost 4 bases to trimming and J lost 6 bases, with 6 bases between them. The CDR3 is 11 residues long. The CDR3 spells CAISGGHGYTF. CDR3 in DNA: TGTGCCATCAGTGGGGGACATGGCTACACCTTC.

The chain employs TRBV10-1 and TRBJ2-4; 7 bases agree with TRBD2. J was trimmed by 4 bases and V by 0 bases; bases with no gene match: 3. CDR1 WNHNN and CDR2 SYGVQD come from the germline V gene (reference sequence). This CDR3 has 15 residues. The CDR3 DNA is TGCGCCAGCAGTGAGTCAGGAGCGGGGAAAAACATTCAGTACTTC. This translates into CASSESGAGKNIQYF.

This clone came up once. This rearrangement joins TRBV20-1 to TRBJ2-3; TRBD2 might be the D (6 bases). Germline V CDR1 and CDR2: DFQATT, SNEGSKA (reference sequence). Trimming stripped 1 base from V and 8 bases from J, with 7 bases between. This CDR3 region has 11 residues. The CDR3 reads CSARVGGTQYF. The CDR3 region has the DNA TGCAGTGCTAGAGTGGGGGGTACGCAGTATTTT.

V gene TRBV19 combines with J gene TRBJ2-1, with 11 nucleotides matching TRBD2. Germline V gene sequence: CDR1 LNHDA, CDR2 SQIVND (reference sequence). After removal of 5 bases from V and 6 bases from J, the junction contained 9 bases not matched to a gene. The CDR3 extends over 16 amino acids. CDR3 loop: CASSRSGGALGNEQFF. The CDR3 DNA reads TGTGCCAGTAGTCGTAGCGGGGGGGCCTTGGGCAATGAGCAGTTCTTC.

The chain links TRBV20-1 to TRBJ2-1, with TRBD2 matching over 11 bases. V dropped 3 bases and J dropped 10; count of bases not matched to a gene: 14. The CDR3 is 16 amino acids. Germline V gene data show CDR1 as DFQATT and CDR2 as SNEGSKA (reference sequence). The CDR3 nucleotides read TGCAGTGCTAGTGAGGTAGCGGGGGGGCTTTCCTCGGAGCAGTTCTTC. This codes for CSASEVAGGLSSEQFF.

The V and J genes are TRBV7-2 and TRBJ1-2, with a tentative D call TRBD1 (5 bases). V was cut by 5 bases and J by 5 bases, with 12 bases left in between. The CDR3 length is 13 residues. Germline-derived CDR1 and CDR2 are SGHTA and FQGNSA. CDR3 DNA: TGTGCCAGCAGCGCCCAGGGATTTTATGGCTACACCTTC. Encoded protein: CASSAQGFYGYTF.

CDR3 region: CASSEGTSYTDTQYF. The CDR3 nucleotides read TGTGCCAGCAGTGAAGGGACTTCCTACACAGATACGCAGTATTTT. This chain uses TRBV6-4 with TRBJ2-3; D perhaps matches TRBD2 (6 bases). Trimming removed 3 bases at V and 2 bases at J, with 12 bases between. This CDR3 spans 15 amino acids. In germline, CDR1 is MRHNA, CDR2 SNTAGT.

The rearrangement links TRBV25-1 to TRBJ2-2; D is possibly TRBD1 (5 bases). CDR1 is MGHDK, CDR2 SYGVNS, per germline. Trimming left V 2 bases short and J 9 bases short, with 16 bases between. CDR3 length: 15 residues. The CDR3 nucleotides are TGTGCCAGCAGTGAAGGAAGGCAGGGCGCCAGGGAGCTGTTTTTT. Its protein is CASSEGRQGARELFF.

The V call is TRBV28, the J call TRBJ1-1; no reliable D call. Trimming cost V 4 bases and J 1 base, with 10 bases left between them. There are 14 residues in the CDR3. Germline V gene sequence: CDR1 MDHEN, CDR2 SYDVKM. The CDR3 sequence: CASSSGQTNTEAFF. CDR3 coding DNA: TGTGCCAGCAGTTCTGGGCAAACGAACACTGAAGCTTTCTTT.

This sequence joins TRBV25-1 and TRBJ2-3; D uncertain. The germline gives CDR1 MGHDK, CDR2 SYGVNS. The CDR3 sequence is 14 residues long. The germline V and J ends were trimmed by 4 bases and 2 bases, with 10 bases remaining between them. CDR3 sequence (DNA): TGTGCCAGCAGTGCTGTCCAGCTCACAGATACGCAGTATTTT. Amino acid sequence: CASSAVQLTDTQYF.

The genes are TRBV7-8 and TRBJ2-2, with 8 bases aligning to TRBD2. Per the germline V gene, CDR1 is SGHVS and CDR2 is FQNEAQ. The CDR3 spans 16 residues. The V segment lost 1 base and the J segment 6 bases; nucleotides outside the gene matches: 7. Here the CDR3 reads CASSLGGSGVAGELFF. CDR3 in DNA: TGTGCCAGCAGCTTAGGGGGTAGCGGGGTAGCCGGGGAGCTGTTTTTT. The entire variable domain, with the rest obtained from reference TRBV7-8 and TRBJ2-2, is as follows: GAGVSQSPRYKVAKRGQDVALRCDPISGHVSLFWYQQALGQGPEFLTYFQNEAQLDKSGLPSDRFFAERPEGSVSTLKIQRTQQEDSAVYLCASSLGGSGVAGELFFGEGSRLTVL.

This rearrangement joins TRBV18 to TRBJ2-3, with TRBD2 matching 10 bases. The CDR3 is made up of 17 amino acids. With V trimmed by 2 bases and J by 7 bases, 12 bases remained unmatched. Per the germline V gene, CDR1 is KGHSH and CDR2 is LQKENI. In DNA form, the CDR3 reads TGTGCCAGCTCACCAAGGGGACCAGCGGGGGGGCCGAATACGCAGTATTTT. This sequence encodes CASSPRGPAGGPNTQYF. Filled out from reference TRBV18 and TRBJ2-3, the complete variable domain reads NAGVMQNPRHLVRRRGQEARLRCSPMKGHSHVYWYRQLPEEGLKFMVYLQKENIIDESGMPKERFSAEFPKEGPSILRIQQVVRGDSAAYFCASSPRGPAGGPNTQYFGPGTRLTVL.

The chain has TRBV2 and TRBJ1-2, with TRBD1 identical over 8 bases. The CDR3 consists of 14 residues. Looked up from germline, CDR1 is SNHLY and CDR2 is FYNNEI. V dropped 3 bases and J dropped 7; count of bases not matched to a gene: 7. This CDR3 reads CASSEAGGLSGYTF. DNA of the CDR3: TGTGCCAGCAGTGAGGCAGGGGGCTTAAGTGGCTACACCTTC.